The rows below give T cell receptor beta chains drawn from one sample of a study of OX40 agonist ivuxolimab in advanced cancers. Produced via immunoSEQ multiplex PCR; TCRdb's table is partial and in-frame only. The top ten clones hold 3% to 3.5% of a sample with about 54,000 clones, roughly 88% of them seen once. The sequencing here drew on CD4+ or CD8+ T cells sorted from blood, taken in a trial of the OX40 agonist ivuxolimab. The receptor set was obtained from an adult with an advanced solid tumor such as melanoma, head and neck, liver or kidney cancer. Both conserved end residues are trimmed from each CDR3. Each record gives: V gene, J gene, clone size, CDR3 protein. Size is stated for part of the rows, as once, few or many counts, or as a class when the clone is expanded.

V: TRBV5-1; J: TRBJ2-3; size: -; CDR3: ASSLTGPPDTQY
V: TRBV30; J: TRBJ2-5; size: once; CDR3: AWSVRGGTQY
V: TRBV30; J: TRBJ1-5; size: few; CDR3: AWSVHIGYQPQH
V: TRBV5-4; J: TRBJ2-1; size: -; CDR3: ASSSGLATGEQF
V: TRBV7-2; J: TRBJ2-7; size: once; CDR3: ASSLRGGSAEQY
V: TRBV5-4; J: TRBJ2-5; size: -; CDR3: ASRDTLQETQY
V: TRBV6-1; J: TRBJ2-3; size: -; CDR3: ASSSRDRGTDTQY
V: TRBV10-3; J: TRBJ2-5; size: -; CDR3: AIRGTGTGARETQY
V: TRBV6-5; J: TRBJ2-7; size: -; CDR3: ASCQGIGYEQY
V: TRBV27; J: TRBJ2-7; size: once; CDR3: ASSSGTGENEQY